Reported below is one T cell receptor beta chain. Antigen: not known. The entry originates in a study of shared clonotypes between healthy human individuals. Germline loops: CDR1 LGHNA, CDR2 YSLEER. V was clipped by 1 base and J by 1 base, with 16 bases between them. The CDR3 is made up of 18 amino acids. Those who donated, Caucasian adults without exception, all lived in Nashville, Tennessee. Original analysis: Filtering of immunoSEQ junctional sequences could not match full-length read filtering. Repertoires were generated with immunoSEQ multiplex PCR, while TCRdb's copy carries only in-frame clones and drops some. V, J and clone size derive from that table, while D and trimming were established from the DNA sequence. This sample has roughly 170,000 clones; 65% to 80% occur once, and the top ten carry roughly a tenth. Broader study findings: When naive CD4 clonotypes were compared across a few donors, about 4.8% were shared. In having few donors, the study represented limited genetic and exposure-history diversity.

V usage is TRBV4-3 and J usage is TRBJ2-2, with D maybe TRBD2 (6 bases). This clonotype was obtained from a man in his thirties or forties in good health. Sequenced: memory CD4+ T cells sorted from blood. The subset was: CD45RA-negative fraction. CDR3 coding DNA: TGCGCCAGCAGCCAAGCTCCGGTAGGAGGGCAGAACACCGGGGAGCTGTTTTTT. It yields the protein CASSQAPVGGQNTGELFF.